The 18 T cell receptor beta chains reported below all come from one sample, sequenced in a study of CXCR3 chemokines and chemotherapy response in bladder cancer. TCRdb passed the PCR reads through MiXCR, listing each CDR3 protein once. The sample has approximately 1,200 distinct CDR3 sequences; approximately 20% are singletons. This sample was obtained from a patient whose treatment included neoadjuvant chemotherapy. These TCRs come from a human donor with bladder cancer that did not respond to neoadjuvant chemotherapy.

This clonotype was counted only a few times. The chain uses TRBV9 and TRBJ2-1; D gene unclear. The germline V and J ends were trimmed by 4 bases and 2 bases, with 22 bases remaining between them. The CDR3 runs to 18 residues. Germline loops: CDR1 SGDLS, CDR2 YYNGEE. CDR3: CASSLSDLSRRPYNEQFF. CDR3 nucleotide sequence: TGTGCCAGCAGCCTCAGCGACCTATCCCGACGGCCCTACAATGAGCAGTTCTTC.

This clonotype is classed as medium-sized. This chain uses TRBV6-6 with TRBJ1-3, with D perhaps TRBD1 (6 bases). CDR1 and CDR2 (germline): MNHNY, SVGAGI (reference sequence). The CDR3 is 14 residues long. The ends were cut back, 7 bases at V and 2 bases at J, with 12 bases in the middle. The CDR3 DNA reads TGTGCCAGCACTCAGGGGCAGGCTGGAAACACCATATATTTT. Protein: CASTQGQAGNTIYF.

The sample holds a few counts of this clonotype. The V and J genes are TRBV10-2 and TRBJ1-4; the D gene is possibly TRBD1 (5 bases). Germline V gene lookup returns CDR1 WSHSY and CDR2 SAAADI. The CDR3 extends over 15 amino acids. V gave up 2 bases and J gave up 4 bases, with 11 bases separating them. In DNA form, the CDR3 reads TGCGCCAGCAGTGAGCCGGGACGGGTTAATGAAAAACTGTTTTTT. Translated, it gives CASSEPGRVNEKLFF.

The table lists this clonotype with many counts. The CDR3 coding sequence is TGCAGTGCTAGAGAGGGCGGGTGGAGGACTGAAGCTTTCTTT. Its translation is CSAREGGWRTEAFF. This sequence joins TRBV20-1 and TRBJ1-1; D ambiguous. Germline CDR1 is DFQATT and CDR2 is SNEGSKA (reference sequence). V was shortened by 0 bases and J by 5 bases, with 13 bases between the two germline ends. The CDR3 totals 14 residues.

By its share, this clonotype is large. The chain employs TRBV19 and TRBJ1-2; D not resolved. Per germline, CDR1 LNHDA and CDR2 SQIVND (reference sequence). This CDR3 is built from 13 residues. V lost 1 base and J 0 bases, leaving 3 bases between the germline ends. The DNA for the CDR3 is TGTGCCAGTAGTATAGTTCCTAACTATGGCTACACCTTC. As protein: CASSIVPNYGYTF.

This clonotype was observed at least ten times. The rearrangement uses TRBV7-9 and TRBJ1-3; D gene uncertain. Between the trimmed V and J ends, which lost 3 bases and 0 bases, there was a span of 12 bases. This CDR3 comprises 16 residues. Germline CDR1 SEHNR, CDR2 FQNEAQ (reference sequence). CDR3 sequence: CASSLSPVSSGNTIYF. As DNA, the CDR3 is TGTGCCAGCAGCTTGTCCCCAGTCAGCTCTGGAAACACCATATATTTT. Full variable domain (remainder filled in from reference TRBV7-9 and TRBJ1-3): DTGVSQNPRHKITKRGQNVTFRCDPISEHNRLYWYRQTLGQGPEFLTYFQNEAQLEKSRLLSDRFSAERPKGSFSTLEIQRTEQGDSAMYLCASSLSPVSSGNTIYFGEGSWLTVV.

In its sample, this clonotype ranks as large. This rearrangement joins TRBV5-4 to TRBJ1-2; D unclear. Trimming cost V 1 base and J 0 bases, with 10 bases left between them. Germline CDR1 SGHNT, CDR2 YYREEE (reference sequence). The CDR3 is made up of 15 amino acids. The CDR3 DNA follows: TGTGCCAGCAGCTTGTTACAAACCCCTAACTATGGCTACACCTTC. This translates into CASSLLQTPNYGYTF.

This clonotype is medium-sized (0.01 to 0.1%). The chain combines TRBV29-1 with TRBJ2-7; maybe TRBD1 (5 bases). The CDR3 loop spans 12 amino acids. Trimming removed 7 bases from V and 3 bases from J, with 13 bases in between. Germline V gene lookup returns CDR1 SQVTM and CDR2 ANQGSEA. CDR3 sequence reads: CSATIDSYEQYF. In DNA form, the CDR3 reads TGCAGCGCCACGATCGACAGCTACGAGCAGTACTTC.

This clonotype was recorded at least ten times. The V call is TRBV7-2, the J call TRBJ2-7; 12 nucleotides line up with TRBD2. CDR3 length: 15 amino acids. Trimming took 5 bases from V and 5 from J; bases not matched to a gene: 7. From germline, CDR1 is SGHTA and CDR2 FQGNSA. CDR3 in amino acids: CASSTLAGGPHEQYF. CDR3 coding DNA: TGTGCCAGCAGCACCCTAGCGGGAGGGCCCCACGAGCAGTACTTC.

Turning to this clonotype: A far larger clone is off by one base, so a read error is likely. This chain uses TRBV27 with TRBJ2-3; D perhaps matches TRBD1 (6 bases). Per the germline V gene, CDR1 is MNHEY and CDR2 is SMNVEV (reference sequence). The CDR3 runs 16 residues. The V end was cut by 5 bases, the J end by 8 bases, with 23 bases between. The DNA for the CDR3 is TGTGCCAGCAGTGATTTGGCCAGGGGCCCCCGTGGTACGCAGTATTTT. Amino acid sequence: CASSDLARGPRGTQYF.

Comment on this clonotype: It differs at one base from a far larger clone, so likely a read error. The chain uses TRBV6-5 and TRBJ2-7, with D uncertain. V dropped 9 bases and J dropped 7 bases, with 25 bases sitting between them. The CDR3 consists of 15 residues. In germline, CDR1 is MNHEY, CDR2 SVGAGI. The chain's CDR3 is CASQAPFSSYNEQYF. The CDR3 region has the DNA TGTGCCAGTCAGGCTCCCTTTAGCTCCTACAATGAGCAGTACTTC.

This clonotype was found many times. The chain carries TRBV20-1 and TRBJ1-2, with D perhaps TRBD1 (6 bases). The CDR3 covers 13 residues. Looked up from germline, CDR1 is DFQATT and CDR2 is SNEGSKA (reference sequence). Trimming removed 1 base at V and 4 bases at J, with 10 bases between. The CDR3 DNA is TGCAGTGCTAGAGTACAGGGATCCTATGGCTACACCTTC. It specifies CSARVQGSYGYTF.

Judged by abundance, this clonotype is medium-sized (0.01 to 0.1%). The CDR3 region has the DNA TGTGCCAGCAGCCCCACCCCCGGGACTAGCGGTTACGAGCAGTACTTC. Its protein is CASSPTPGTSGYEQYF. The chain couples TRBV7-2 to TRBJ2-7, with TRBD2 identical over 11 bases. The CDR3 consists of 16 residues. The ends lost 5 bases at V and 4 bases at J; junction bases unmatched: 10. Per germline, CDR1 SGHTA and CDR2 FQGNSA.

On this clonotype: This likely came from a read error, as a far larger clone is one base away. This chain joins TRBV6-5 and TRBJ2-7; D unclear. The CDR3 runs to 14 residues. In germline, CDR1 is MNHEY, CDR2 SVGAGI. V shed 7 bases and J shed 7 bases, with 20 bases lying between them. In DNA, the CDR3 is TGTGCCAGCAAAGCTCCAAGCTCCTACAATGAGCAGTACTTC. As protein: CASKAPSSYNEQYF.

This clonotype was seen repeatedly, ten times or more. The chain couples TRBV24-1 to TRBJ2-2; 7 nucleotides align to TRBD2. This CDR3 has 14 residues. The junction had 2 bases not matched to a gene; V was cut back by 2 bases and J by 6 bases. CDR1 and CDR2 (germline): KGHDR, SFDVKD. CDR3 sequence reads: CATSDSAGAGELFF. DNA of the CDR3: TGTGCCACCAGTGATTCGGCGGGGGCCGGGGAGCTGTTTTTT.

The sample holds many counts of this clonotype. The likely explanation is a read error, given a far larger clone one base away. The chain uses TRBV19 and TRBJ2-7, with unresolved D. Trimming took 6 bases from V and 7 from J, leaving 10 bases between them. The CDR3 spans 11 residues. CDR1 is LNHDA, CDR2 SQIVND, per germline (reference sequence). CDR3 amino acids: CASSTYNEQYF. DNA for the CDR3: TGTGCCAGTAGCACTTACAATGAGCAGTACTTC.

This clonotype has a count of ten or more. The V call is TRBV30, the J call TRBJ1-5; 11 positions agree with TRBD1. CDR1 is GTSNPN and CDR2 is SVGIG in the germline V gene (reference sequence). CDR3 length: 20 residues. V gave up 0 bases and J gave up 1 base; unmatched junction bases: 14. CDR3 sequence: CAWSVFESQGQGVSNQPQHF. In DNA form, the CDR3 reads TGTGCCTGGAGTGTCTTTGAGTCCCAGGGACAGGGGGTGAGCAATCAGCCCCAGCATTTT.

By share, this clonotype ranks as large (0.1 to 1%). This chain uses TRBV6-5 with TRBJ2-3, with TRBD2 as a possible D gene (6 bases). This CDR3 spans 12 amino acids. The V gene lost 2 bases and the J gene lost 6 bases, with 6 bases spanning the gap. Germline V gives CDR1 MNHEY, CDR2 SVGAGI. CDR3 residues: CASSYRGDTQYF. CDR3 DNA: TGTGCCAGCAGTTACCGGGGGGATACGCAGTATTTT.